This T cell receptor beta chain was sequenced in a study of blood T cell repertoires in COVID-19. Per the germline V gene, CDR1 is SGDLS and CDR2 is YYNGEE. Trimming took 0 bases from V and 8 from J; bases not matched to a gene: 6. This CDR3 is built from 15 residues. Sequencing was performed with immunoSEQ multiplex PCR; in TCRdb, only in-frame clones are kept and a portion is missing. The top ten hold about 7.1% of the sample, which has 70,000 to 90,000 clones, 90% seen once. This clone was detected once. The chain carries TRBV9 and TRBJ1-2, with 11 bases that match TRBD1. The origin of this receptor is a human donor in a cohort sampled during active COVID-19. The sequenced material came from peripheral blood. CDR3 DNA: TGTGCCAGCAGCGTAGTGGACAGGGGGCATAAAGGCTACACCTTC. Protein sequence: CASSVVDRGHKGYTF. The full variable domain, rest sourced from reference TRBV9 and TRBJ1-2, is DSGVTQTPKHLITATGQRVTLRCSPRSGDLSVYWYQQSLDQGLQFLIQYYNGEERAKGNILERFSAQQFPDLHSELNLSSLELGDSALYFCASSVVDRGHKGYTFGSGTRLTVV.